These 12 T cell receptor beta chains share one sample of origin, sequenced in a study of blood T cell repertoires in COVID-19 (dated by TCRdb to about 2020). Libraries were made using the immunoSEQ multiplex PCR assay. TCRdb stores this immuneACCESS table with in-frame sequences only. Part of the clones is absent; in the studies checked, under half of the shortfall reflects unresolved V genes, and no reason is known for the rest. The sample contains approximately 240,000 clones, 80% to 95% of them found a single time. The ten largest clones take up around 0.9% of the sample. Sequenced: peripheral blood. These receptors were collected from a young man with COVID-19, enrolled during active disease.

The chain has TRBV12-3 or TRBV12-4 and TRBJ1-5; 7 nucleotides match TRBD1. Trimming took 6 bases from V and 6 from J; bases not matched to a gene: 5. This CDR3 comprises 13 residues. The CDR3 is CASSQTGFQPQHF. The DNA for the CDR3 is TGTGCCAGCAGCCAGACAGGGTTTCAGCCCCAGCATTTT.

As for this clone: This same CDR3 is encoded by further DNA sequences in the sample. The chain couples TRBV19 to TRBJ1-5; 10 nucleotides agree with TRBD1. Germline loops: CDR1 LNHDA, CDR2 SQIVND (reference sequence). The CDR3 spans 14 residues. The CDR3 loop is CASTGTGGNQPQHF. CDR3 nucleotide sequence: TGTGCATCAACCGGGACAGGGGGCAATCAGCCCCAGCATTTT.

A note on this clone: This specimen includes other DNA sequences encoding the same CDR3. The gene calls are TRBV9 and TRBJ1-1; no reliable D call. Germline-derived CDR1 and CDR2 are SGDLS and YYNGEE. Deletions cut 3 bases from V and 3 bases from J, with 6 bases between. CDR3 length: 12 residues. CDR3 in amino acids: CASSARDTEAFF. The DNA for the CDR3 is TGTGCCAGCAGCGCCCGGGACACTGAAGCTTTCTTT.

This clone was counted between two and nine times. The chain joins TRBV30 to TRBJ1-2; D gene uncertain. The CDR3 has 13 amino acids. Trimming shortened V by 0 bases and J by 8 bases, and 13 bases separated the two germline ends. Germline V CDR1 and CDR2: GTSNPN, SVGIG (reference sequence). CDR3 DNA sequence: TGTGCCTGGAGTGTAGGTATGGGAGGAGGCTACACCTTC. The encoded protein is CAWSVGMGGGYTF. Combining the CDR3 with reference TRBV30 and TRBJ1-2 gives the whole variable domain SQTIHQWPATLVQPVGSPLSLECTVEGTSNPNLYWYRQAAGRGLQLLFYSVGIGQISSEVPQNLSASRPQDRQFILSSKKLLLSDSGFYLCAWSVGMGGGYTFGSGTRLTVV.

The gene calls are TRBV10-1 and TRBJ2-1; 7 positions match TRBD1. Germline V CDR1 and CDR2: WNHNN, SYGVQD (reference sequence). The CDR3 is made up of 15 amino acids. V lost 9 bases and J lost 4; bases outside the gene matches: 12. The chain's CDR3 is CASSDPGGTYNEQFF. As DNA, the CDR3 is TGCGCCAGTAGCGATCCAGGGGGTACATACAATGAGCAGTTCTTC.

The chain recombines TRBV7-9 with TRBJ2-1; 9 bases are a match to TRBD2. In germline, CDR1 is SEHNR, CDR2 FQNEAQ (reference sequence). The V and J ends lost 1 base and 9 bases, in that order; junction bases with no gene match: 13. This CDR3 contains 17 residues. CDR3 nucleotides: TGTGCCAGCAGCTTAGGGCAGCCAGCGGGGGGCCTATTTGAGCAGTTCTTC. This encodes CASSLGQPAGGLFEQFF.

The chain couples TRBV6-5 to TRBJ1-5; a possible D gene is TRBD1 (6 bases). Per the germline V gene, CDR1 is MNHEY and CDR2 is SVGAGI. Deletions cut 7 bases from V and 0 bases from J, with 13 bases between. The CDR3 contains 15 residues. Written as DNA, the CDR3 is TGTGCCAGCAACACAGGGTCTTATAGCAATCAGCCCCAGCATTTT. Encoded protein: CASNTGSYSNQPQHF.

J is TRBJ2-5 and V is TRBV11-2, with TRBD1 identical over 10 bases. CDR1 is SGHAT and CDR2 is FQNNGV in the germline V gene. The CDR3 sequence is 13 residues long. The ends lost 8 bases at V and 5 bases at J; junction bases unmatched: 5. CDR3 nucleotide sequence: TGTGCCAGCCTGACAGGGGGCAGGGAGACCCAGTACTTC. Protein product: CASLTGGRETQYF.

The chain is built from TRBV10-1 and TRBJ1-5; TRBD1 might be the D (6 bases). This CDR3 has 16 residues. The germline V gene encodes CDR1 WNHNN and CDR2 SYGVQD (reference sequence). Trimming pared 4 bases from V and 0 bases from J, leaving 13 bases between. In DNA, the CDR3 is TGCGCCAGCAGTGGCCCCACAGGGCCTAGCAATCAGCCCCAGCATTTT. This gives the protein CASSGPTGPSNQPQHF.

The chain joins TRBV5-1 to TRBJ1-4, with TRBD1 as a possible D gene (6 bases). Per germline, CDR1 SGHRS and CDR2 YFSETQ. There are 14 residues in the CDR3. Between the trimmed V and J ends, which lost 4 bases and 8 bases, there was a span of 15 bases. This chain's CDR3 is CASSPQGRGEKLFF. CDR3 sequence (DNA): TGCGCCAGCAGCCCACAGGGAAGGGGCGAAAAACTGTTTTTT.

The rearrangement joins TRBV6-1 to TRBJ1-1; D possibly corresponds to TRBD1 (5 bases). The length of the CDR3 is 14 residues. V was clipped by 7 bases and J by 2 bases, with 14 bases between them. Germline V gene data show CDR1 as MNHNS and CDR2 as SASEGT. The CDR3 reads CASTNGGGNTEAFF. The CDR3 nucleotides read TGTGCCAGCACCAACGGGGGTGGCAACACTGAAGCTTTCTTT.

The V and J genes are TRBV19 and TRBJ1-4; weak D call: TRBD1 (6 bases). Per the germline V gene, CDR1 is LNHDA and CDR2 is SQIVND (reference sequence). With 5 bases removed from V and 3 bases from J, the gap between germline ends came to 16 bases. This CDR3 has 16 amino acids. The CDR3: CASSPGQPAANEKLFF. DNA for the CDR3: TGTGCCAGTAGTCCGGGACAACCGGCTGCTAATGAAAAACTGTTTTTT.